Shown below are 2 T cell receptor beta chains from a single sample sequenced in a study of blood T cells in healthy people across ages. It was with a sample-barcoded 5' primer and a J-beta primer mix that a second PCR of roughly 7 to 12 cycles was run. TCRdb reprocessed the 5' RACE reads with MiXCR, giving one entry per CDR3 protein. Of hundreds of thousands of distinct CDR3 sequences in the sample, approximately 53% were seen once. Sequencing used blood. The receptors were sampled from a man aged 40-50 years in good health.

In this sample, this clonotype turned up a few times. The chain's CDR3 is CASTLLGTGLAVSYEQYF. CDR3 nucleotides: TGTGCCAGCACCCTCCTCGGAACGGGACTAGCGGTATCATACGAGCAGTACTTC. V gene TRBV7-8 combines with J gene TRBJ2-4; TRBD2 aligns across 11 bases. The end of the DNA fits TRBJ2-7 better, so the J call may be wrong. Germline V gene data show CDR1 as SGHVS and CDR2 as FQNEAQ. The CDR3 is 18 residues long.

The rearrangement uses TRBV18 and TRBJ2-5; D unclear. V was trimmed by 2 bases and J by 4 bases, leaving 14 bases between them. Germline CDR1 reads KGHSH; CDR2 reads LQKENI. The CDR3 totals 15 residues. CDR3 DNA: TGTGCCAGCTCACCAGTGACGGCAGACTTAGAGACCCAGTACTTC. Protein product: CASSPVTADLETQYF. Together with reference TRBV18 and TRBJ2-5, the CDR3 gives the full variable domain: NAGVMQNPRHLVRRRGQEARLRCSPMKGHSHVYWYRQLPEEGLKFMVYLQKENIIDESGMPKERFSAEFPKEGPSILRIQQVVRGDSAAYFCASSPVTADLETQYFGPGTRLLVL.